One sample yielded the 6 T cell receptor beta chains listed below, sequenced in a study of cytotoxic CD8 clonotypes in ibrutinib-treated CLL. The method was immunoSEQ multiplex PCR; TCRdb's version includes in-frame clones alone and lacks a portion of them. The table lists approximately 45,000 clones, 50% to 75% of them singletons, with under 25% in the top ten. The source was PBMCs, collected after 24 months of ibrutinib treatment. These receptors were taken from a human donor with chronic lymphocytic leukemia.

The gene calls are TRBV27 and TRBJ2-7; TRBD1 matches at 7 bases. Germline-derived CDR1 and CDR2 are MNHEY and SMNVEV (reference sequence). The V segment lost 3 bases and the J segment 3 bases; nucleotides outside the gene matches: 8. This CDR3 is 15 amino acids long. The CDR3 reads CASSFSTTGVYEQYF. In nucleotides, the CDR3 is TGTGCCAGCAGTTTTTCGACTACAGGGGTCTACGAGCAGTACTTC.

The rearrangement links TRBV18 to TRBJ1-4, with D possibly matching TRBD1 (5 bases). The ends were cut back, 2 bases at V and 8 bases at J, with 12 bases in the middle. Germline V gene sequence: CDR1 KGHSH, CDR2 LQKENI. The CDR3 has 14 amino acids. The CDR3 bases are TGTGCCAGCTCACCAAACAGGCAGAAGGAAAAACTGTTTTTT. Translated: CASSPNRQKEKLFF.

The CDR3 is CASRLTMSTEAFF. The CDR3 DNA reads as TGTGCCAGCAGGCTTACGATGAGCACTGAAGCTTTCTTT. V and J are TRBV27 and TRBJ1-1; D is ambiguous. CDR1 is MNHEY, CDR2 SMNVEV, per germline (reference sequence). V gave up 6 bases and J gave up 4 bases, with 12 bases separating them. CDR3 size: 13 residues.

The gene calls are TRBV29-1 and TRBJ1-2; 7 nucleotides align to TRBD1. V lost 1 base and J lost 4; bases outside the gene matches: 6. The CDR3 contains 14 residues. CDR1 is SQVTM, CDR2 ANQGSEA, per germline. CDR3: CSVEGEGAIYGYTF. CDR3 DNA sequence: TGCAGCGTTGAAGGCGAGGGGGCAATCTATGGCTACACCTTC.

The V gene is TRBV14, the J gene TRBJ1-6; 7 nucleotides align to TRBD1. The V gene end was trimmed by 4 bases and the J gene end by 5 bases; junction bases not matched to a gene: 14. Germline lookup yields CDR1 SGHDN and CDR2 FVKESK. The CDR3 consists of 18 residues. The CDR3 nucleotides read TGTGCCAGCAGCCCCGGGACAGCCACTGGGATTCATAATTCACCCCTCCACTTT. Its protein is CASSPGTATGIHNSPLHF.

This clone was recorded a few times. This rearrangement joins TRBV6-5 to TRBJ2-7, with 11 bases matching TRBD2. The V gene end was trimmed by 4 bases and the J gene end by 3 bases; junction bases not matched to a gene: 5. The length of the CDR3 is 15 residues. Germline V lookup: CDR1 MNHEY, CDR2 SVGAGI. CDR3 loop: CASSSTSGGFYEQYF. DNA of the CDR3: TGTGCCAGCAGTTCTACTAGCGGGGGCTTCTACGAGCAGTACTTC.